This T cell receptor (beta chain) came from a study of blood T cell repertoires in COVID-19. TCRdb keeps only in-frame clones here, not all; method: immunoSEQ multiplex PCR. The data hold 90,000 to 100,000 clones, with around 82% observed a single time. Trimming took 5 bases from V and 3 from J; bases not matched to a gene: 3. CDR1 is SGHTA and CDR2 is FQGNSA in the germline V gene. The CDR3 extends over 14 amino acids. This receptor was taken from a man aged 65 to 85 with active or convalescent COVID-19. The sequenced sample was peripheral blood. The V and J genes are TRBV7-2 and TRBJ1-4, with 7 nucleotides matching TRBD1. The CDR3 spells CASSRGTANEKLFF. The CDR3, as DNA: TGTGCCAGCAGCCGTGGGACAGCTAATGAAAAACTGTTTTTT.